One T cell receptor (beta chain) is described in this entry. Authors' methods: Reference gene primer amplification gave estimated nucleated cell counts. Produced via immunoSEQ multiplex PCR; TCRdb's table is partial and in-frame only. V and J calls and clone size follow that table, whereas D and trimming were derived from the DNA. The profile covers about 400,000 clones, with roughly 90% appearing a single time and 0.9% to 1% taken by the ten largest. The record originates from a study of blood T cell repertoires in COVID-19. Study as a whole: Samples representing acute and convalescent COVID-19 were sourced from the United States, Italy and Spain.

Germline CDR1 and CDR2: KGHSH and LQKENI. V was cut by 4 bases and J by 0 bases, with 10 bases left in between. The CDR3 has 15 residues. This sequence originates from a woman under 40 with acute COVID-19. The chain links TRBV18 to TRBJ1-3; D may be TRBD1 (6 bases). Sequencing was performed on PBMCs or T cells enriched from blood (not recorded which). CDR3 amino acids: CASSRRQVSGNTIYF. The CDR3 coding sequence is TGTGCCAGCTCACGAAGACAGGTCTCTGGAAACACCATATATTTT. The full variable domain, in which reference TRBV18 and TRBJ1-3 provide the parts outside the CDR3, is NAGVMQNPRHLVRRRGQEARLRCSPMKGHSHVYWYRQLPEEGLKFMVYLQKENIIDESGMPKERFSAEFPKEGPSILRIQQVVRGDSAAYFCASSRRQVSGNTIYFGEGSWLTVV.